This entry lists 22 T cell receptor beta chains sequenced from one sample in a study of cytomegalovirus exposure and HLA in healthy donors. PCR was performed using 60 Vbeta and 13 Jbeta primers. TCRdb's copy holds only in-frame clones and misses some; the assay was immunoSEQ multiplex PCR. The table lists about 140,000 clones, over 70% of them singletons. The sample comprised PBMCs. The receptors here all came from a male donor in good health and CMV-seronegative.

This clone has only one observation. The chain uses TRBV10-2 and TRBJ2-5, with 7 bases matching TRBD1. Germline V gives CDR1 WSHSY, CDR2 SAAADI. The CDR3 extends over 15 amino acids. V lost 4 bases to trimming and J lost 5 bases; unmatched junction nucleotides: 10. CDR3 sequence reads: CASSAGAGGLETQYF. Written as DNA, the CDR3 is TGCGCCAGCAGTGCTGGAGCAGGGGGTTTGGAGACCCAGTACTTC.

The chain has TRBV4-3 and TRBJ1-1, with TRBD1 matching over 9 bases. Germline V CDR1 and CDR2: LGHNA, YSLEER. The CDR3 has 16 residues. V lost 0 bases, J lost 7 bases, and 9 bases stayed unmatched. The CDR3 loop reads CASSQEGGTGWGEAFF. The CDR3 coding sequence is TGCGCCAGCAGCCAAGAGGGGGGGACAGGGTGGGGTGAAGCTTTCTTT.

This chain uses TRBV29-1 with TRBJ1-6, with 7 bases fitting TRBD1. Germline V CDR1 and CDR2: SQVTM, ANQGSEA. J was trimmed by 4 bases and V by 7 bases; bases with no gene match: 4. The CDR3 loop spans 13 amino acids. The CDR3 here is CSAAQGYNSPLHF. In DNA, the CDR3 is TGCAGCGCCGCACAGGGGTATAATTCACCCCTCCACTTT.

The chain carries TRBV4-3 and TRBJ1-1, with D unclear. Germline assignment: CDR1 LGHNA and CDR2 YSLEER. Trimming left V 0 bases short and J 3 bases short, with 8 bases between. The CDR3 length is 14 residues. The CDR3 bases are TGCGCCAGCAGCCAAGATTGGAGGGACACTGAAGCTTTCTTT. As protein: CASSQDWRDTEAFF.

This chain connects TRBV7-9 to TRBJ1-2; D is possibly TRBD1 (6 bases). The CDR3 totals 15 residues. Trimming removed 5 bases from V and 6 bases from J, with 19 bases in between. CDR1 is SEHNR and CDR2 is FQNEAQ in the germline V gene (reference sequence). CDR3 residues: CASSVSGGGLNGYTF. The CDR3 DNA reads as TGTGCCAGCAGCGTTTCGGGGGGGGGCCTTAATGGCTACACCTTC.

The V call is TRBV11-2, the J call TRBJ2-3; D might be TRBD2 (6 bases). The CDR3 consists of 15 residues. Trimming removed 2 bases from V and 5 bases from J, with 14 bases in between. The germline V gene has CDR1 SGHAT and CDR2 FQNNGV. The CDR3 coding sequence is TGTGCCAGCAGCTTATTCGTGGGGGGAGGAGATACGCAGTATTTT. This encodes CASSLFVGGGDTQYF.

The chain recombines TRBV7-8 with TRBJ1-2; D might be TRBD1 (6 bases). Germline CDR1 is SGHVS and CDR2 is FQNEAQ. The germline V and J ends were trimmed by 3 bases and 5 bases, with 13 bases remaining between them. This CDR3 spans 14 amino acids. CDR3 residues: CASSLQGPQYGYTF. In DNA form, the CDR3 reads TGTGCCAGCAGCTTGCAGGGGCCCCAATATGGCTACACCTTC.

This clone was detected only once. The CDR3 nucleotides are TGTGCCAGCAGCTCCTACACAGATACGCAGTATTTT. Its translation is CASSSYTDTQYF. The chain uses TRBV7-2 and TRBJ2-3; D call uncertain. Germline V gene sequence: CDR1 SGHTA, CDR2 FQGNSA. The CDR3 has 12 residues. The germline V and J ends were trimmed by 4 bases and 2 bases, with 4 bases remaining between them.

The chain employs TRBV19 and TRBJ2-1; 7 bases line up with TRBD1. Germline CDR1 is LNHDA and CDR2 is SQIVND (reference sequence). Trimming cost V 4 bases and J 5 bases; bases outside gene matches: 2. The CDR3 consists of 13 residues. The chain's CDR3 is CASSRQGDNEQFF. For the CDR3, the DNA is TGTGCCAGTAGTAGACAGGGAGACAATGAGCAGTTCTTC.

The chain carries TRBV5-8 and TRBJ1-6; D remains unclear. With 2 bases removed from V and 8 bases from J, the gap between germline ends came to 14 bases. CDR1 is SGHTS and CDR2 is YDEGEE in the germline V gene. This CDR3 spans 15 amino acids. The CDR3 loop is CASSFPRATDSPLHF. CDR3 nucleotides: TGTGCCAGCAGCTTTCCGAGGGCCACGGATTCACCCCTCCACTTT. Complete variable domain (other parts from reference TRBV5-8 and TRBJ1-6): EAGVTQSPTHLIKTRGQQATLRCSPISGHTSVYWYQQALGLGLQFLLWYDEGEERNRGNFPPRFSGRQFPNYSSELNVNALELEDSALYLCASSFPRATDSPLHFGNGTRLTVT.

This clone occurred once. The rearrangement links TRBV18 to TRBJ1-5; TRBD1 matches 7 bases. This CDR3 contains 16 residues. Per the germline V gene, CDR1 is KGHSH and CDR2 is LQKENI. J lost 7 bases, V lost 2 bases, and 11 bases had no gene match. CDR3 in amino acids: CASSPKEAGGMQPQHF. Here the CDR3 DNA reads TGTGCCAGCTCACCAAAGGAGGCAGGGGGTATGCAGCCCCAGCATTTT.

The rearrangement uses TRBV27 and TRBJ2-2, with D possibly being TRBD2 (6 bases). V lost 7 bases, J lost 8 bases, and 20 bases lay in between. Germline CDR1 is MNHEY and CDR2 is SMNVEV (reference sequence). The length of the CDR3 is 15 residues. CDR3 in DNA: TGTGCCAGCACCCCCTTTGGGGGGAGTGGGGGGGAGCTGTTTTTT. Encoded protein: CASTPFGGSGGELFF.

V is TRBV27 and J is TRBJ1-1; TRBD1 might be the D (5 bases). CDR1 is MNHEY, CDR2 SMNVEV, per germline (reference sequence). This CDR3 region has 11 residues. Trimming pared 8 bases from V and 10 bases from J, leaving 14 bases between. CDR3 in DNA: TGTGCCAGCTCCTCCTGGGGGGGAGCTTTCTTT. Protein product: CASSSWGGAFF.

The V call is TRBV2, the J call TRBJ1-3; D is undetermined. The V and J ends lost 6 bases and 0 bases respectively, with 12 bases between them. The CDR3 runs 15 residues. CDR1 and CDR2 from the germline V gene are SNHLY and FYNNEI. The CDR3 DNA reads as TGTGCCAGCAGACGAACGAGTACCTCTGGAAACACCATATATTTT. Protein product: CASRRTSTSGNTIYF.

CDR3 residues: CASSYRTNYGYTF. The CDR3 DNA follows: TGTGCCAGCAGTTACAGGACGAACTATGGCTACACCTTC. The chain carries TRBV28 and TRBJ1-2; D might be TRBD1 (5 bases). V lost 4 bases to trimming and J lost 2 bases, with 8 bases between them. This CDR3 has 13 amino acids. CDR1 and CDR2 (germline): MDHEN, SYDVKM.

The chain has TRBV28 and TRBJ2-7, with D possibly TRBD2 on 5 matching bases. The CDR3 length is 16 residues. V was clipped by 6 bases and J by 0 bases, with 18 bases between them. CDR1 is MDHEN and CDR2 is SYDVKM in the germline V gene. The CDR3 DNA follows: TGTGCCAGCAGCTCACAGCATCGGGGTGCCTCCTACGAGCAGTACTTC. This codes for CASSSQHRGASYEQYF.

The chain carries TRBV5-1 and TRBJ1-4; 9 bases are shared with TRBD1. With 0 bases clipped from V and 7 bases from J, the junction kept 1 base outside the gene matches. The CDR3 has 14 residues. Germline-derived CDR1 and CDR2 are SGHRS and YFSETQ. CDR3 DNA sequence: TGCGCCAGCAGCTTGGGACAGGGGGGTGAAAAACTGTTTTTT. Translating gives CASSLGQGGEKLFF.

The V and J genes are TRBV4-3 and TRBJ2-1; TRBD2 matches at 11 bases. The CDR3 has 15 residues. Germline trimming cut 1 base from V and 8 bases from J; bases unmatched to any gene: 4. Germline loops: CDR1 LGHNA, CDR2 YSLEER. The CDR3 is CASSQAPSGGHEQFF. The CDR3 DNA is TGCGCCAGCAGCCAAGCACCTAGCGGGGGGCATGAGCAGTTCTTC.

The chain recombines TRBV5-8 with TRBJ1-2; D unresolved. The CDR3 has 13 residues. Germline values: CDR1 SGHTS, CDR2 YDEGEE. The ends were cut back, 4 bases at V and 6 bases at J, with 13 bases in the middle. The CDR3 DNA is TGTGCCAGCAGCCCACGCCGGGAGGATGGCTACACCTTC. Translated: CASSPRREDGYTF.

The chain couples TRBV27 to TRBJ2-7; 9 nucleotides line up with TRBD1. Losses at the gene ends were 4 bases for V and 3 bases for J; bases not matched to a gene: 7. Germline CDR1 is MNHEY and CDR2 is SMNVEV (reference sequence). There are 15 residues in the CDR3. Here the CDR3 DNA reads TGTGCCAGCAGTTCGTGGGACAGGGTCGACTACGAGCAGTACTTC. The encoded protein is CASSSWDRVDYEQYF.

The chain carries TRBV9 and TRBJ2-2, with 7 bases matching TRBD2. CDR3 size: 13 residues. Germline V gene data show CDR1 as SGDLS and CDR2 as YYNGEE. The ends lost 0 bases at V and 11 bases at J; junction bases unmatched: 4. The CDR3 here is CASSVDWGGELFF. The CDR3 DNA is TGTGCCAGCAGCGTAGATTGGGGGGGTGAGCTGTTTTTT.

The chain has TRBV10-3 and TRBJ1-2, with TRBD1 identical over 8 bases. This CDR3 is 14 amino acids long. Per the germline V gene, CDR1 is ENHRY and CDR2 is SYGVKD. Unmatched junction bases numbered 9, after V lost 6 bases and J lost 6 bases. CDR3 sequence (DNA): TGTGCCATCAGGGACAGGGAACTCTCGGATGGCTACACCTTC. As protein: CAIRDRELSDGYTF.